The T cell receptor beta chain described here comes from a study of control samples from healthy donors and cancer patients. Generated by immunoSEQ multiplex PCR, the TCRdb table keeps only in-frame clones and is missing some. The table includes 180,000 or so clones, 91% detected once. This clone occurred once. The clonotype originates from a woman between 25 and 40 years old in good health. Sample: blood.

The DNA of the CDR3 is TGTGCCAGCAGTGCCGGGACAGGGGACACAGATACGCAGTATTTT. It specifies CASSAGTGDTDTQYF. The chain joins TRBV6-4 to TRBJ2-3; 10 bases agree with TRBD1. V shed 4 bases and J 2 bases; nucleotides not matched to a gene: 3. The germline gives CDR1 MRHNA, CDR2 SNTAGT. The CDR3 loop spans 15 amino acids.